These T cell receptor beta chains were read from a single sample in a study of T cell responses to AZD1222 COVID-19 vaccine. Profiled with immunoSEQ multiplex PCR; TCRdb holds only in-frame clones, not every one. The sample shows about 140,000 clones, 92% of them seen only once. The source was peripheral blood, collected on day 0 of AZD1222 vaccination. Receptors originate from an adult in good health. The CDR3 runs from the conserved cysteine through the conserved F or W. A D gene is named only where the DNA matches it firmly. Some rows mark clone size as missing; the rest say once, few, many or name a class of expanded clone.

TGTGCCAGCTCACCACCGTCAGAAGGGCGCCTTCCGATAGCATCAGATACGCAGTATTTT | CASSPPSEGRLPIASDTQYF | TRBJ2-3 | 20 | NA | TRBV18 | NA
TGTGCCAGCAGCCTTGACTCTTCCTACAATGAGCAGTTCTTC | CASSLDSSYNEQFF | TRBJ2-1 | 14 | NA | TRBV27 | NA
TGCGCCAGCAGCCGGGGACTAGCGGGATCCTACGAGCAGTACTTC | CASSRGLAGSYEQYF | TRBJ2-7 | 15 | TRBD2 | TRBV5-1 | NA
TGTGCCAGCAGCCAAAGGGCCTCCTACAATGAGCAGTTCTTC | CASSQRASYNEQFF | TRBJ2-1 | 14 | NA | TRBV4-2 | NA
TGCGCCAGCAGCCGGGACAAGGGGACCGCAGAGACCCAGTACTTC | CASSRDKGTAETQYF | TRBJ2-5 | 15 | NA | TRBV5-1 | NA
TGTGCCAGCCAGGGACTAGCGGGCACAGATACGCAGTATTTT | CASQGLAGTDTQYF | TRBJ2-3 | 14 | TRBD2 | TRBV27 | NA
TGTGCCACCGACAGGGGAGTGACCGGGGAGCTGTTTTTT | CATDRGVTGELFF | TRBJ2-2 | 13 | TRBD1 | TRBV15 | few
TGCGCCAGCAGCTTGACTCAGGGGGCGGACAATGAGCAGTTCTTC | CASSLTQGADNEQFF | TRBJ2-1 | 15 | TRBD1 | TRBV5-1 | NA
TGTGCCTGGAGTGACGCCGACAGGGTGGCTTCACCCCTCCACTTT | CAWSDADRVASPLHF | TRBJ1-6 | 15 | TRBD1 | TRBV30 | NA
TGTGCCAGCAGCTTGGCGCAGGCAACCTACAATGAGCAGTTCTTC | CASSLAQATYNEQFF | TRBJ2-1 | 15 | NA | TRBV5-4 | NA
TGTGCCAGCAGTCGCGGTAGCGCTGAGCAGTTCTTC | CASSRGSAEQFF | TRBJ2-1 | 12 | NA | TRBV6-5 | once
TGTGCCAGCAGCCGGACTAGCGGGAGTTCTTTCGATACGCAGTATTTT | CASSRTSGSSFDTQYF | TRBJ2-3 | 16 | TRBD2 | TRBV7-9 | NA
TGTGCCAGTAGTTTCCGACGGGACCAGGACACTGAAGCTTTCTTT | CASSFRRDQDTEAFF | TRBJ1-1 | 15 | NA | TRBV19 | NA
TGTGCCAGTATGGGGACAGGGGCGGTATTAGGCACCGGGGAGCTGTTTTTT | CASMGTGAVLGTGELFF | TRBJ2-2 | 17 | TRBD1 | TRBV19 | NA
TGTGCCAGCCGAAAATCAGGGGAACTCGTGGATACGCAGTATTTT | CASRKSGELVDTQYF | TRBJ2-3 | 15 | NA | TRBV2 | once
TGTGCCAGCAGTCAAAACAGGGTTACTGAAGCTTTCTTT | CASSQNRVTEAFF | TRBJ1-1 | 13 | NA | TRBV6-5 | NA
TGTGCCAGCAGTCCCTGGCAGTTAAGCACAGATACGCAGTATTTT | CASSPWQLSTDTQYF | TRBJ2-3 | 15 | NA | TRBV27 | once
TGTGCCAGTATAACGGGAGGGGGCACCGGGGAGCTGTTTTTT | CASITGGGTGELFF | TRBJ2-2 | 14 | TRBD2 | TRBV19 | few
TGTGCCAGCAGGGGCGGAAACACCATATATTTT | CASRGGNTIYF | TRBJ1-3 | 11 | NA | TRBV9 | NA
TGTGCCAGCACACGGGGAGTGAACACTGAAGCTTTCTTT | CASTRGVNTEAFF | TRBJ1-1 | 13 | NA | TRBV9 | NA
TGTGCCAGCAGCCCCCTTTCGACTAGCGGGGCGGGCGAGCAGTACTTC | CASSPLSTSGAGEQYF | TRBJ2-7 | 16 | TRBD2 | TRBV5-4 | NA
TGTGCCAGCAGGCCGGTGAATCAGCCCCAGCATTTT | CASRPVNQPQHF | TRBJ1-5 | 12 | NA | TRBV2 | NA
TGTGCCAGTAGTATAGGGTGGGACAGTAGGTGGTCTGAAGCTTTCTTT | CASSIGWDSRWSEAFF | TRBJ1-1 | 16 | TRBD1 | TRBV19 | NA
TGTGCCAGCAGCCCGGGACTAGCGGGAGGTAGTTGGGAGACCCAGTACTTC | CASSPGLAGGSWETQYF | TRBJ2-5 | 17 | TRBD2 | TRBV7-9 | NA
TGTGCCAGCAGTGGCGGACAGGGAGGCCATACGGTGGATGAGCAGTTCTTC | CASSGGQGGHTVDEQFF | TRBJ2-1 | 17 | TRBD1 | TRBV6-1 | NA
TGTGCCAGCAGGGCCACAGGATACTCTGGGGCCAACGTCCTGACTTTC | CASRATGYSGANVLTF | TRBJ2-6 | 16 | NA | TRBV7-2 | NA
TGTGCCAGCAGCTTAGGGGCCGGGGGCTCGGACACTGAAGCTTTCTTT | CASSLGAGGSDTEAFF | TRBJ1-1 | 16 | NA | TRBV7-9 | once
TGTGCCAGCAGTTTACATCAAGGGATCGGGGGCAATGAGCAGTTCTTC | CASSLHQGIGGNEQFF | TRBJ2-1 | 16 | NA | TRBV27 | NA
TGTGCCAGCAGCTTGAAACTAGCGGGAAACTACGAGCAGTACTTC | CASSLKLAGNYEQYF | TRBJ2-7 | 15 | TRBD2 | TRBV5-4 | NA
TGTGCCAGTACCCCTAGCGGGGCGAACACCGGGGAGCTGTTTTTT | CASTPSGANTGELFF | TRBJ2-2 | 15 | TRBD2 | TRBV19 | NA
TGTGCCGGAGCGGAGGATAGCACAGATACGCAGTATTTT | CAGAEDSTDTQYF | TRBJ2-3 | 13 | NA | TRBV6-6 | NA
TGTGCCAGCAGTTTTTCCCAAACCTACGAGCAGTACTTC | CASSFSQTYEQYF | TRBJ2-7 | 13 | NA | TRBV28 | few
TGTGCCAGCAGCCCCTATAGCGGGAGGACGACCGGGGAGCTGTTTTTT | CASSPYSGRTTGELFF | TRBJ2-2 | 16 | TRBD2 | TRBV3-1/TRBV3-2 | NA
TGTGCCAGCCAGGGGTTCAACGGTGGGGAGCAGTTCTTC | CASQGFNGGEQFF | TRBJ2-1 | 13 | NA | TRBV3-1/TRBV3-2 | NA
TGTGCCAGCAGCGTCAGCCCAAGGGAAGTTGTCACTGAAGCTTTCTTT | CASSVSPREVVTEAFF | TRBJ1-1 | 16 | NA | TRBV11-2 | NA